The 8 T cell receptor beta chains given below trace back to one sample, sequenced in a study of regulatory T cells in long-lasting Graves disease. Described time point: newly diagnosed GD, antithyroid drugs for less than 3 months. The TCR library was made from RNA extracted from PBMCs. CDR3 regions were amplified by Arm-PCR using iRepertoire HTBI primers to build TCR beta libraries. TCRdb used MiXCR to reprocess the multiplex PCR reads, holding one entry per CDR3 protein. This repertoire shows 420,000 or so distinct CDR3 sequences, roughly 15% found once; its top ten account for 20% to 25%. Separately, the same data were catalogued under a study of T cells in Graves' hyperthyroidism and ophthalmopathy.

Here the sequenced sample was peripheral blood mononuclear cells (PBMCs), taken at new diagnosis, from a patient treated with antithyroid drugs. The source is a woman between 18 and 29 years old with Graves disease.

This clonotype has at least ten counts. The gene calls are TRBV7-2 and TRBJ2-5, with D perhaps given as TRBD1 or TRBD2 (5 bases each). This CDR3 comprises 14 residues. Trimming pared 4 bases from V and 5 bases from J, leaving 14 bases between. Germline V gene sequence: CDR1 SGHTA, CDR2 FQGNSA. The CDR3 loop reads CASSYDGGRETQYF. As DNA, the CDR3 is TGTGCCAGCAGCTACGATGGGGGACGGGAGACCCAGTACTTC.

This clonotype was observed a handful of times. This sequence joins TRBV6-1 and TRBJ2-7; 8 bases are a match to TRBD1. The CDR3 has 14 amino acids. Germline loops: CDR1 MNHNS, CDR2 SASEGT. After removal of 7 bases from V and 2 bases from J, the junction contained 7 bases not matched to a gene. The CDR3 coding sequence is TGTGCCAGCACCTCCGGACAGGGAGCCTACGAGCAGTACTTC. Its protein is CASTSGQGAYEQYF.

This clonotype appeared many times. The CDR3 loop is CASSSRRDVRITEAFF. The CDR3 DNA follows: TGTGCCAGCAGTTCCCGCCGGGACGTTCGGATCACTGAAGCTTTCTTT. V and J are TRBV12-3 or TRBV12-4 and TRBJ1-1, with D possibly TRBD1 on 5 matching bases. Trimming took 4 bases from V and 4 from J, leaving 19 bases between them. The CDR3 totals 16 residues.

This clonotype showed up just a few times. The V and J genes are TRBV20-1 and TRBJ1-2; D is ambiguous. The CDR3 contains 9 residues. V gave up 4 bases and J gave up 8 bases, with 5 bases separating them. Germline V gives CDR1 DFQATT, CDR2 SNEGSKA (reference sequence). The CDR3 loop reads CSATRGYTF. In DNA, the CDR3 is TGCAGTGCTACGAGGGGCTACACCTTC.

This clonotype was recorded many times. V usage is TRBV28 and J usage is TRBJ2-7; D not resolved. CDR3 length: 19 residues. Per the germline V gene, CDR1 is MDHEN and CDR2 is SYDVKM. Trimming pared 4 bases from V and 2 bases from J, leaving 27 bases between. For the CDR3, the DNA is TGTGCCAGCAGTTCCAACACAACCCCCCGACATAAGGAGACCTACGAGCAGTACTTC. Its translation is CASSSNTTPRHKETYEQYF.

Of note for this clonotype: A read error may be the cause here, since a much bigger clone is one base away. This chain joins TRBV7-3 and TRBJ2-5; no clear D. Per the germline V gene, CDR1 is SGHTA and CDR2 is FQGTGA. There are 18 residues in the CDR3. This CDR3 reads CASSFKPWASKSQETHYF. CDR3 nucleotide sequence: TGTGCCAGCAGCTTCAAACCTTGGGCGAGTAAGAGCCAAGAGACCCATTACTTC.

In regard to this clonotype: A single base separates this from a much larger clone, so it may be a read error. This chain links TRBV28 with TRBJ2-2; the D is unclear. V was pared by 8 bases and J by 2 bases, with 12 bases between. Germline lookup yields CDR1 MDHEN and CDR2 SYDVKM. The CDR3 has 14 amino acids. The CDR3 sequence: CASGITGNTGELFF. DNA for the CDR3: TGTGCCAGCGGTATTACTGGAAACACCGGGGAGCTGTTTTTT. Full variable domain (outside the CDR3, taken from reference TRBV28 and TRBJ2-2): DVKVTQSSRYLVKRTGEKVFLECVQDMDHENMFWYRQDPGLGLRLIYFSYDVKMKEKGDIPEGYSVSREKKERFSLILESASTNQTSMYLCASGITGNTGELFFGEGSRLTVL.

This chain connects TRBV5-5 to TRBJ2-7, with 7 bases aligning to TRBD2. J was trimmed by 4 bases and V by 4 bases; bases with no gene match: 11. From germline, CDR1 is SGHKS and CDR2 YYEKEE (reference sequence). This CDR3 has 15 amino acids. CDR3 loop: CASSRVSLAEYEQYF. The DNA of the CDR3 is TGTGCCAGCAGCCGGGTCTCCCTAGCGGAGTACGAGCAGTACTTC.